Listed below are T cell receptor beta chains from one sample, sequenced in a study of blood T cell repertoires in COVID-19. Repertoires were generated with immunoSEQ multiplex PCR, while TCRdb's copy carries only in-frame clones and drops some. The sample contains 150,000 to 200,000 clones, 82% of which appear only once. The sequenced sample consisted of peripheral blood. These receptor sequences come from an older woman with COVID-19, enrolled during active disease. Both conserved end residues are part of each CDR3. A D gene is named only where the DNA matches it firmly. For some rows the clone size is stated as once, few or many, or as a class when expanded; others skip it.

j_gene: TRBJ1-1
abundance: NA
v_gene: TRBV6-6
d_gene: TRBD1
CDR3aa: CASRPGQGGTEAFF
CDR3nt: TGTGCCAGCAGGCCCGGACAGGGTGGCACTGAAGCTTTCTTT

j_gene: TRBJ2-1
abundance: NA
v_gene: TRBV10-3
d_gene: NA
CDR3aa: CAISDSVYNEQFF
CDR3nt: TGTGCCATCAGTGACTCTGTCTACAATGAGCAGTTCTTC

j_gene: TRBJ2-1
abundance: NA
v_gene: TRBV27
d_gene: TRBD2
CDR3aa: CASSRRGGATYNEQFF
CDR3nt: TGTGCCAGCAGTCGCCGCGGGGGGGCTACGTACAATGAGCAGTTCTTC

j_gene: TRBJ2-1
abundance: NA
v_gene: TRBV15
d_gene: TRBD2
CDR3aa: CATSRSGLVRLF
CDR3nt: TGTGCCACCAGCAGATCTGGACTAGTTCGGCTCTTC

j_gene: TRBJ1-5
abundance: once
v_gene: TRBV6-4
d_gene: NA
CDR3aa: CASSVRQGSNQPQHF
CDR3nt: TGTGCCAGCAGTGTGAGGCAGGGTAGCAATCAGCCCCAGCATTTT

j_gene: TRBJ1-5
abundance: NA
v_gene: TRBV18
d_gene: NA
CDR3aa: CASSPPPGGAQHF
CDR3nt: TGTGCCAGCTCACCACCGCCTGGAGGGGCCCAGCATTTT

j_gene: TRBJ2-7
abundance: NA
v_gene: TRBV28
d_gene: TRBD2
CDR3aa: CASRTSGIVSYEQYF
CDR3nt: TGTGCCAGCAGAACTAGCGGGATTGTTTCCTACGAGCAGTACTTC

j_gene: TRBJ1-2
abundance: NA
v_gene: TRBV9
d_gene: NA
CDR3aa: CASSVRVNYGYTF
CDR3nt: TGTGCCAGCAGCGTCAGGGTTAACTATGGCTACACCTTC

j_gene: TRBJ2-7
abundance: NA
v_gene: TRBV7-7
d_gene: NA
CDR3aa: CASSPTTNYYEQYF
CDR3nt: TGTGCTAGCAGCCCCACTACCAATTACTACGAGCAGTACTTC

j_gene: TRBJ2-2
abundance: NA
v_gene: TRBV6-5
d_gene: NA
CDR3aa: CASSLRGTNTGELFF
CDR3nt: TGTGCCAGCAGTTTACGGGGTACTAACACCGGGGAGCTGTTTTTT

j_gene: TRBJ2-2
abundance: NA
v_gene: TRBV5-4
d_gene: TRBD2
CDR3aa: CASSPAGTSGGNRGTGELFF
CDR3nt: TGTGCCAGCAGCCCTGCCGGAACTAGCGGGGGAAATCGTGGCACCGGGGAGCTGTTTTTT

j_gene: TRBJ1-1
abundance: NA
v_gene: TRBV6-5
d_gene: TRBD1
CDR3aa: CASSPRTGENTEAFF
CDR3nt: TGTGCCAGCAGTCCCCGGACAGGGGAAAACACTGAAGCTTTCTTT

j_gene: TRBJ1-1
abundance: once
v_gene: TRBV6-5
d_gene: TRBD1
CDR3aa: CASSFPGQGKEAFF
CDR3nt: TGTGCCAGCAGTTTCCCGGGACAGGGAAAAGAAGCTTTCTTT

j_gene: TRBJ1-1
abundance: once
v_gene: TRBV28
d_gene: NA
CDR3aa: CASRGLTLGFEAFF
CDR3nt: TGTGCCAGCAGAGGACTCACCCTTGGATTTGAAGCTTTCTTT

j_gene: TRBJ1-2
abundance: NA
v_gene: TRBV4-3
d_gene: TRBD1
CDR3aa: CASSQGGTGELYGYTF
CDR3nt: TGCGCCAGCAGCCAAGGGGGGACAGGGGAGCTTTACGGCTACACCTTC

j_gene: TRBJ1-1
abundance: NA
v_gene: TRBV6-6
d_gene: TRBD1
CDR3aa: CASNRGRAFF
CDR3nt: TGTGCCAGCAACAGGGGTAGGGCTTTCTTT

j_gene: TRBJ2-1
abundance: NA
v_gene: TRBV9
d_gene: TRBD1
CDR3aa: CASSVVTGDYNEQFF
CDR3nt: TGTGCCAGCAGCGTCGTCACAGGGGACTACAATGAGCAGTTCTTC

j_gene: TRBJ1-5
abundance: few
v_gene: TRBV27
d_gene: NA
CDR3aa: CASSNHRVSQPQHF
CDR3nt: TGTGCCAGCAGTAACCACAGGGTGAGTCAGCCCCAGCATTTT

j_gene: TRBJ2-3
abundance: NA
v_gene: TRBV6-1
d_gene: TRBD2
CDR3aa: CASSPAGGTDTQYF
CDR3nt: TGTGCCAGCAGTCCAGCGGGAGGGACAGATACGCAGTATTTT

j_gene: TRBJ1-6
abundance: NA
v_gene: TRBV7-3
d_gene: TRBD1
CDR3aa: CASSLQGDNSPLHF
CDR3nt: TGTGCCAGCAGCTTACAGGGGGATAATTCACCCCTCCACTTT

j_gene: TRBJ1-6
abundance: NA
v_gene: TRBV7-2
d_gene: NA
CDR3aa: CASSLEILGQYNSPLHF
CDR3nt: TGTGCCAGCAGCTTAGAAATTCTGGGACAATATAATTCACCCCTCCACTTT

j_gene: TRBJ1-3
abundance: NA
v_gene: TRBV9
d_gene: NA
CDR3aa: CASSVGLAGTGNTIYF
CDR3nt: TGTGCCAGCAGCGTAGGGTTGGCAGGGACTGGAAACACCATATATTTT

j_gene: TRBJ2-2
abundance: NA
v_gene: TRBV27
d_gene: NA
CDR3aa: CASSLFRGGTAYQNTGELFF
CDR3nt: TGTGCCAGCAGTTTATTTCGGGGAGGAACAGCTTATCAGAACACCGGGGAGCTGTTTTTT

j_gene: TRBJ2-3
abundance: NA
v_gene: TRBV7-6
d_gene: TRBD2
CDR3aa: CASSLAPGLATDTQYF
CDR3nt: TGTGCCAGCAGCTTAGCCCCGGGACTAGCAACAGATACGCAGTATTTT

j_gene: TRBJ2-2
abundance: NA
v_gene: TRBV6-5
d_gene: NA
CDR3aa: CASRTDANTGELFF
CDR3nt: TGTGCCAGCAGGACAGATGCGAACACCGGGGAGCTGTTTTTT

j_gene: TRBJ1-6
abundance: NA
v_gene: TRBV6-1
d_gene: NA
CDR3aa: CASREAGKNSPLHF
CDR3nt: TGTGCCAGCAGAGAAGCCGGGAAAAATTCACCCCTCCACTTT